The source of this T cell receptor (beta chain) is a study of blood T cells in healthy people across ages. Germline loops: CDR1 SGHAT, CDR2 FQNNGV. V was shortened by 5 bases and J by 2 bases, with 22 bases between the two germline ends. The length of the CDR3 is 17 residues. This clonotype was recorded a few times. Antigen specificity is unknown. Study-level results: Diversity estimated from one million T cells was considered an underestimate.

A second PCR, run for about 6 to 12 cycles, used a sample-barcoded 5' primer plus a J-beta primer mix. Using its own MiXCR run on the 5' RACE reads, TCRdb lists one record per CDR3 protein. Among hundreds of thousands of distinct CDR3 sequences listed, 44% were seen once. Sequencing was done on a sample of blood. This TCR was recovered from a man aged 60 to 69 in good health. This sequence joins TRBV11-2 and TRBJ2-7; D may be TRBD2 (5 bases). The CDR3 loop reads CASSKRGKSGPTYEQYF. The CDR3 nucleotides are TGTGCCAGCAGCAAACGAGGGAAGTCGGGTCCAACCTACGAGCAGTACTTC.